This paragraph reports one T cell receptor (beta chain). Its antigen target is currently unknown. There are no base qualities to consult, and no much larger clone falls within one base. The data stem from a study of blood T cell repertoires in COVID-19 (dated by TCRdb to between 2020 and 2021). For the study in its entirety: Samples covering the acute and convalescent phases of COVID-19 were provided by collaborators in the United States, Italy and Spain. A de-identified subject ID, COVID-19 status, age in years and sex were almost always included in the sample metadata. The prospective study material was composed of cDNA or gDNA derived from T cells, B-cell-depleted T cells, or PBMCs. Where available, HLA class I and class II types were obtained from metadata supplied by the sample provider rather than from assay-based typing. Samples came from the ongoing ImmuneRACE study (first 160 participants) plus 1,254 subjects from 6 global collaborators. Subjects who had been exposed to COVID-19, were actively infected with it, or had recovered from it provided the deeply sampled blood TCRbeta repertoires that made up the dataset. A freely available public database, intended as a resource for researchers studying the immune response to SARS-CoV-2, is where the repertoires were released. General conclusions and limits of the study: Clinical and demographic metadata were provided uncurated, with the amount varying by source and participant.

The immunoSEQ Assay, a bias-controlled multiplex PCR, was used to amplify TCRbeta CDR3 regions from genomic DNA. Turning to the authors' computational methods: The number of nucleated cells in each sample was estimated by amplification of reference gene primers within the assay. To quantify the absolute abundance of each unique TCRbeta CDR3 rearrangement, sequence reads were collapsed and filtered. Productive Simpson clonality was computed per sample as the square root of Simpson's diversity index over productive rearrangements. Imported from immuneACCESS, the table was reduced by TCRdb to in-frame sequences with V and J called. These copies leave out some clones; in studies compared against another copy, an unresolved V gene accounts for under half, and the cause of the remainder is not known. For V, J and clone size, that table is used; D and trimming come from the DNA. Across this sample there are approximately 100,000 clones, with 70% to 85% seen only once. Clones ranked in the top ten supply roughly 7.7% of the sample.

The germline V gene encodes CDR1 MNHEY and CDR2 SMNVEV (reference sequence). The CDR3 starts with the cysteine, ends with the phenylalanine, and has 19 residues. The read is trimmed to its CDR3 DNA, 57 bases read in frame from base 1. Relative to germline, V is missing 6 bases and J is missing 1 base, with 13 bases of the junction outside any gene match. Whole blood was collected in K2EDTA tubes by collaborating institutions according to the institutions' own protocols. For TCRbeta analysis, collaborators shipped samples as frozen whole blood, isolated PBMCs, or DNA extracted from either of those sample types.

Input material: peripheral blood. The chain joins TRBV27 to TRBJ2-2; 11 nucleotides in the junction match TRBD2. The receptor's source is a woman aged 80 or over with active or convalescent COVID-19. The DNA sequence is given as TGTGCCAGCAGCCCTACTAGCGGGAGCGTTTCTCGGAACACCGGGGAGCTGTTTTTT. Its product reads: CASSPTSGSVSRNTGELFF.